This T cell receptor beta chain is drawn from a study of blood T cell repertoires in COVID-19. About the research overall: Whether acute or convalescent, the COVID-19 samples came from the United States, Italy and Spain. The analysed material was cDNA or gDNA that came from T cells, B-cell-depleted T cells, or PBMCs.

This clone showed up just once. The V gene lost 6 bases and the J gene lost 2 bases, with 17 bases spanning the gap. The CDR3 length is 17 residues. Germline CDR1 is LNHDA and CDR2 is SQIVND (reference sequence). Per the authors' pipeline: Amplification from reference gene primers served as the basis for estimated nucleated cell counts. Using immunoSEQ multiplex PCR, the repertoire was profiled, and TCRdb retains in-frame clones only, with some absent. V and J calls and clone size come straight from that table; D and trimming were deduced from the DNA. The sample lists tens of thousands of clones, 86% seen once, with less than 4.5% in the top ten.

The sequencing input was peripheral blood. V gene TRBV19 combines with J gene TRBJ2-6; D may be TRBD1 (6 bases). The TCR comes from an older man with active COVID-19. CDR3 nucleotide sequence: TGTGCCAGTAGCCCCCCCTGGGCAGGGGCTGGGGCCAACGTCCTGACTTTC. This sequence encodes CASSPPWAGAGANVLTF.